This T cell receptor beta chain was identified during a study of blood T cell repertoires in COVID-19. Turning to the study itself: Donors in the United States, Italy and Spain gave samples during acute or convalescent COVID-19. PBMCs, B-cell-depleted T cells, or T cells provided the cDNA or gDNA that made up the material.

Original processing notes: Reference gene primer amplification in the assay estimated nucleated cell counts. The table came from immunoSEQ multiplex PCR; TCRdb's copy has only in-frame clones and leaves some out. D and trimming were read from the DNA, whereas the V and J calls and clone size are those reported in that table. The table records about 160,000 clones, roughly nine tenths of them present only once. Germline V gives CDR1 SGHTA, CDR2 FQGNSA. The junction had 9 bases not matched to a gene; V was cut back by 5 bases and J by 4 bases. CDR3 length equals 16 residues. The sequencing sample was made of peripheral blood. This clonotype originated in a woman in her 70s with acute or convalescent COVID-19. The chain has TRBV7-2 and TRBJ2-1; 9 positions match TRBD2. The CDR3 nucleotides read TGTGCCAGCAGCCCCGGGATTAGCGGGAGATACAATGAGCAGTTCTTC. Amino acids: CASSPGISGRYNEQFF. Looking up the rest from reference TRBV7-2 and TRBJ2-1 gives the full variable domain: GAGVSQSPSNKVTEKGKDVELRCDPISGHTALYWYRQSLGQGLEFLIYFQGNSAPDKSGLPSDRFSAERTGGSVSTLTIQRTQQEDSAVYLCASSPGISGRYNEQFFGPGTRLTVL.